This is a list of T cell receptor beta chains from one sample in a study of blood T cells in healthy people across ages. MiXCR, run by TCRdb on the 5' RACE reads, gives a single entry per CDR3 protein. The sample includes about 1.7 million distinct CDR3 sequences, roughly 27% seen only once; the top ten take 6.5% to 8.5%. The source material was blood. All receptors come from a woman in her thirties in good health. The CDR3 runs from the conserved cysteine through the conserved F or W. The D gene is left open where the match is weak. Expanded clones are given a class, and other clones once, few, many or no size at all.

d_call j_call v_call clone_size cdr3_aa cdr3_nt
TRBD2 TRBJ2-1 TRBV20-1 - CSVSIGTSGTDEQFF TGCAGTGTTAGTATCGGGACTAGCGGCACTGATGAGCAGTTCTTC
- TRBJ1-6 TRBV4-3 many CASSPQYLNNYSPLHF TGCGCCAGCAGCCCACAATACTTGAATAATTATTCACCCCTCCACTTT
TRBD2 TRBJ2-7 TRBV14 few CASSQDILAGVYEQYF TGTGCCAGCAGCCAAGACATACTAGCGGGGGTGTACGAGCAGTACTTC
TRBD2 TRBJ2-1 TRBV12-3/TRBV12-4 many CASSLAGGLSNEQFF TGTGCCAGCAGTCTAGCGGGGGGCCTCTCCAATGAGCAGTTCTTC
- TRBJ1-2 TRBV20-1 many CSPPPSTVNYGYTF TGCAGTCCCCCCCCCTCGACAGTTAACTATGGCTACACCTTC
TRBD2 TRBJ2-3 TRBV24-1 many CATSDPLAGGPDTQYF TGTGCCACCAGTGATCCCCTAGCGGGGGGGCCCGATACGCAGTATTTT
- TRBJ2-7 TRBV12-3/TRBV12-4 many CASRVQGYEQYF TGTGCCAGCAGGGTACAGGGATACGAGCAGTACTTC
TRBD1 TRBJ2-3 TRBV3-1 - CASSQGETGLQDTQYF TGTGCCAGCAGCCAAGGGGAGACAGGGCTTCAAGATACGCAGTATTTT
- TRBJ2-6 TRBV7-9 - CSSSLFGSSGANVLTF TGTTCCAGCAGCTTGTTCGGGAGCTCTGGGGCCAACGTCCTGACTTTC
TRBD2 TRBJ2-1 TRBV20-1 - CSAWDGSSGDNEQFF TGCAGTGCTTGGGACGGCTCTAGCGGAGACAATGAGCAGTTCTTC
TRBD1 TRBJ2-2 TRBV5-1 - CATYGTGNTGELFF TGCGCCACCTACGGGACAGGGAACACCGGGGAGCTGTTTTTT
- TRBJ2-7 TRBV7-9 few CASSLRQWEQYF TGTGCCAGCAGCTTACGACAATGGGAGCAGTACTTC
TRBD2 TRBJ2-5 TRBV9 many CASSVGLAGGQETQYF TGTGCCAGCAGCGTAGGACTAGCGGGAGGGCAAGAGACCCAGTACTTC
- TRBJ2-2 TRBV5-6 - CASSFSGTHTGELFF TGTGCCAGCAGCTTTTCGGGGACCCACACCGGGGAGCTGTTTTTT
- TRBJ1-1 TRBV27 - CASSLGPGSIAFF TGTGCCAGCAGTTTAGGGCCGGGTAGTATTGCTTTCTTT
TRBD2 TRBJ2-1 TRBV4-1 many CASSPLTSGPYNEQFF TGCGCCAGCAGCCCCCTGACTAGCGGACCCTACAATGAGCAGTTCTTC
- TRBJ2-7 TRBV2 few CASSAAGVLYEQYF TGTGCCAGCAGTGCGGCAGGGGTTTTATACGAGCAGTACTTC
- TRBJ2-7 TRBV18 few CASSLGADSPRAEQYF TGTGCCAGCTCCCTCGGGGCGGACTCTCCCAGGGCCGAGCAGTACTTC
- TRBJ2-7 TRBV7-8 - CASSLEMGTYEQYF TGTGCCAGCAGCTTAGAGATGGGAACCTACGAGCAGTACTTC
- TRBJ2-3 TRBV6-5 - CASSYGFKDTQYF TGTGCCAGCAGTTACGGTTTTAAAGATACGCAGTATTTT
TRBD1 TRBJ2-2 TRBV2 - CASRAPTGTGITGELFF TGTGCCAGCAGGGCCCCTACCGGGACAGGTATCACCGGGGAGCTGTTTTTT
- TRBJ2-7 TRBV6-5 few CASSYKVSYEQYF TGTGCCAGCAGTTACAAGGTCAGCTACGAGCAGTACTTC
- TRBJ2-7 TRBV2 few CASNGGFSYEQYF TGTGCCAGCAATGGGGGATTCTCCTACGAGCAGTACTTC
TRBD2 TRBJ2-5 TRBV20-1 few CSARSGLAAQETQYF TGCAGTGCTCGATCGGGACTAGCGGCCCAAGAGACCCAGTACTTC
- TRBJ1-3 TRBV12-3/TRBV12-4 few CASRPDITGNTIYF TGTGCCAGCAGGCCGGATATTACAGGAAACACCATATATTTT
- TRBJ2-1 TRBV11-2 - CASSEPRDSEQFF TGTGCCAGCAGTGAACCTCGGGACTCAGAGCAGTTCTTC
- TRBJ2-3 TRBV29-1 - CTTRAGGTDTQYF TGCACCACCCGGGCGGGTGGCACAGATACGCAGTATTTT
- TRBJ2-7 TRBV5-1 many CASGDGSYYEQYF TGCGCCAGCGGAGACGGCTCATACTACGAGCAGTACTTC
TRBD1 TRBJ2-3 TRBV7-2 - CASSQQGTTLGDTQYF TGTGCCAGCAGTCAACAGGGGACCACCTTGGGAGATACGCAGTATTTT
TRBD1 TRBJ2-5 TRBV10-2 many CATMRDSQETQYF TGCGCCACTATGAGGGACAGCCAAGAGACCCAGTACTTC
- TRBJ2-5 TRBV18 - CASSPPVSGETQYF TGTGCCAGCTCACCACCGGTTTCTGGTGAGACCCAGTACTTC
TRBD1 TRBJ2-4 TRBV5-1 many CASSQTGFQNIQYF TGCGCCAGCAGTCAGACAGGGTTCCAAAACATTCAGTACTTC
- TRBJ2-1 TRBV6-5 few CATNSGFQGNEQFF TGTGCCACAAACTCGGGATTTCAGGGGAATGAGCAGTTCTTC
- TRBJ2-3 TRBV10-2 few CASSDKVRTDTQYF TGCGCCAGCAGTGATAAGGTCCGCACAGATACGCAGTATTTT
- TRBJ2-2 TRBV2 once CASSEFGANTGELFF TGTGCCAGCAGTGAATTCGGGGCGAACACCGGGGAGCTGTTTTTT
TRBD2 TRBJ2-1 TRBV29-1 few CSVEREKKFF TGCAGCGTCGAGCGGGAGAAGAAGTTCTTC
- TRBJ2-3 TRBV7-9 few CASSFQGLITDTQYF TGTGCCAGCAGCTTCCAGGGGCTTATAACAGATACGCAGTATTTT
TRBD1 TRBJ1-5 TRBV18 - CASSRPRTGSYQPQHF TGTGCCAGCTCTCGCCCTCGGACAGGGTCCTATCAGCCCCAGCATTTT
- TRBJ1-5 TRBV5-1 - CASSLFPGADQPQHF TGCGCCAGCAGCTTGTTTCCCGGGGCGGATCAGCCCCAGCATTTT
TRBD2 TRBJ2-5 TRBV5-1 - CASSISGRTDETQYF TGCGCCAGCAGCATTAGCGGGAGGACAGATGAGACCCAGTACTTC
TRBD1 TRBJ1-5 TRBV20-1 - CSAPGTGEPQHF TGCAGTGCCCCCGGGACAGGGGAACCCCAGCATTTT
- TRBJ2-7 TRBV5-1 many CATNSIDRPSYEQYF TGCGCCACAAACTCGATCGACAGGCCGTCCTACGAGCAGTACTTC
- TRBJ1-4 TRBV28 once CASSPPSDKLFF TGTGCCAGCAGTCCCCCATCAGACAAACTGTTTTTT
- TRBJ1-1 TRBV7-9 many CASSFGRTEAFF TGTGCCAGCAGCTTCGGACGGACTGAAGCTTTCTTT
- TRBJ1-2 TRBV6-2/TRBV6-3 few CASSYPALYGYTF TGTGCCAGCAGTTACCCAGCGCTTTATGGCTACACCTTC
- TRBJ2-7 TRBV6-6 many CASSPGVRVQYF TGTGCCAGCAGTCCGGGGGTCCGGGTGCAGTACTTC
TRBD1 TRBJ1-5 TRBV11-2 - CASSGQNTGGADQPQHF TGTGCCAGCAGCGGTCAAAATACAGGGGGCGCGGATCAGCCCCAGCATTTT
TRBD1 TRBJ2-7 TRBV28 few CASSFVGTGGYEQYF TGTGCCAGCAGTTTCGTTGGGACAGGGGGATACGAGCAGTACTTC
- TRBJ1-2 TRBV6-6 few CASSYSSRASRYTF TGTGCCAGCAGTTACTCGAGCAGGGCATCTCGCTACACCTTC
TRBD1 TRBJ2-2 TRBV7-6 - CASSWTDRGVRTGELFF TGTGCCAGCAGCTGGACGGACAGGGGAGTTCGCACCGGGGAGCTGTTTTTT
TRBD1 TRBJ1-4 TRBV20-1 few CSAEERQGNEKLFF TGCAGTGCCGAGGAGAGACAGGGGAATGAAAAACTGTTTTTT
- TRBJ2-4 TRBV2 few CASGDGRAKNIQYF TGTGCCAGCGGCGACGGCAGGGCCAAAAACATTCAGTACTTC
TRBD2 TRBJ2-1 TRBV7-2 - CASSPTSGESYEQFF TGTGCCAGCAGTCCGACTAGCGGGGAATCCTACGAGCAGTTCTTC
- TRBJ1-5 TRBV5-1 - CASSSGGVSGQPQHF TGCGCCAGCAGCTCGGGAGGGGTTAGTGGTCAGCCCCAGCATTTT